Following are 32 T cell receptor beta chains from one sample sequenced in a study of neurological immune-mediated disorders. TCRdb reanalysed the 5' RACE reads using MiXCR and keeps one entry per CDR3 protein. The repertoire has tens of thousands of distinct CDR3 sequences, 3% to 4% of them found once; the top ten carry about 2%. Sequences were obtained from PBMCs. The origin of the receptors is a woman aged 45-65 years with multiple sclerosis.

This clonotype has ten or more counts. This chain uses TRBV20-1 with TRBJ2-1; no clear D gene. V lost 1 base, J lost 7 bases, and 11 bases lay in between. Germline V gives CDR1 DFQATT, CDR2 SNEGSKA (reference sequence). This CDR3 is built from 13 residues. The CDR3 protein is CSARVSDWNEQFF. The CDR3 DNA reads TGCAGTGCTAGAGTCTCTGACTGGAATGAGCAGTTCTTC.

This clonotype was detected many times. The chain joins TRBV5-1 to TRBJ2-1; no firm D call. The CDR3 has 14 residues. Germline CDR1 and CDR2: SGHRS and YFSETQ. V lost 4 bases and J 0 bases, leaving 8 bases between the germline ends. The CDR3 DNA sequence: TGCGCCAGCAGCCGAGCCCCCTCCTACAATGAGCAGTTCTTC. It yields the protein CASSRAPSYNEQFF. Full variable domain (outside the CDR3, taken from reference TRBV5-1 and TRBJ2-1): KAGVTQTPRYLIKTRGQQVTLSCSPISGHRSVSWYQQTPGQGLQFLFEYFSETQRNKGNFPGRFSGRQFSNSRSEMNVSTLELGDSALYLCASSRAPSYNEQFFGPGTRLTVL.

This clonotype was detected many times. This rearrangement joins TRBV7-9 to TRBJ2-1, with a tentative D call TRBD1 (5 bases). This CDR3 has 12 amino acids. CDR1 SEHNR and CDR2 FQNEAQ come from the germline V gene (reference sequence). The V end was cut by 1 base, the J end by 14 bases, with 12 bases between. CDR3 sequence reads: CASSLGTTDKFF. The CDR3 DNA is TGTGCCAGCAGCTTAGGGACAACGGATAAGTTCTTC.

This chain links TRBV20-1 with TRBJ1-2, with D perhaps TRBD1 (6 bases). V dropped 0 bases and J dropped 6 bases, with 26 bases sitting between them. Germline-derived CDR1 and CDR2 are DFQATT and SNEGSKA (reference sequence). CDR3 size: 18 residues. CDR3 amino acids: CSARDGGRSIVDPDGYTF. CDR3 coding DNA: TGCAGTGCTAGAGATGGGGGGCGAAGCATCGTAGACCCCGATGGCTACACCTTC.

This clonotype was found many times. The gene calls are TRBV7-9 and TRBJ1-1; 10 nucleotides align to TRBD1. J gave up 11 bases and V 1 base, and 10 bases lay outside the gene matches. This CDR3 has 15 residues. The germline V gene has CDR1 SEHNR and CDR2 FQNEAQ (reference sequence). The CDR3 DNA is TGTGCCAGCAGCTTAGGGGGCCCGACAGGGGGCGCGGCTTTCTTT. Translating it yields CASSLGGPTGGAAFF.

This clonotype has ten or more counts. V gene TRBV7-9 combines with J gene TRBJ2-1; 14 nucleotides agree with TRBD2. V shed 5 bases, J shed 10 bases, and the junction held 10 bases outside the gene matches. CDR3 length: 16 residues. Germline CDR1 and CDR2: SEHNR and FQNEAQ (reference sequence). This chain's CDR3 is CASSPPGLAGVWEQFF. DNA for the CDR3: TGTGCCAGCAGCCCACCGGGACTAGCGGGAGTTTGGGAGCAGTTCTTC.

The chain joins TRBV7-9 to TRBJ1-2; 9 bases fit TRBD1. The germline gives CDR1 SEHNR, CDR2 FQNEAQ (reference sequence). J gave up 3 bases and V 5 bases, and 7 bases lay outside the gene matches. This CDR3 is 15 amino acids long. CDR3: CASSPGQGTYYGYTF. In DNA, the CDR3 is TGTGCCAGCAGCCCGGGACAGGGAACCTACTATGGCTACACCTTC. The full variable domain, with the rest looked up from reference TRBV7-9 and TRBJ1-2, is DTGVSQNPRHKITKRGQNVTFRCDPISEHNRLYWYRQTLGQGPEFLTYFQNEAQLEKSRLLSDRFSAERPKGSFSTLEIQRTEQGDSAMYLCASSPGQGTYYGYTFGSGTRLTVV.

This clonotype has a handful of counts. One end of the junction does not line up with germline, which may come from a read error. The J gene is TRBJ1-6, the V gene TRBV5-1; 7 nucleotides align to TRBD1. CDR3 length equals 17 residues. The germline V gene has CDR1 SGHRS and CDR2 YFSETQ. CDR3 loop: CASSLGDFGTVDSPLNF. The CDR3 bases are TGCGCCAGCAGCTTGGGGGATTTTGGGACAGTAGATTCACCCCTCAACTTT.

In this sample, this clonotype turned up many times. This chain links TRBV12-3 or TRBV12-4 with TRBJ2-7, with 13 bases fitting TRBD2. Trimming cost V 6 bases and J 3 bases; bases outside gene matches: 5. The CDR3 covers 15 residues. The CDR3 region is CASRGGLAGNYEQYF. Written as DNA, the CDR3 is TGTGCCAGCAGGGGGGGACTAGCGGGGAACTACGAGCAGTACTTC.

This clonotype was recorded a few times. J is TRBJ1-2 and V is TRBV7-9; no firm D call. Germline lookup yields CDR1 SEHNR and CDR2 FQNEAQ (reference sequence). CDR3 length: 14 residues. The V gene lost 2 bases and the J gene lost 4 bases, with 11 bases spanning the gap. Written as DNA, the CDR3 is TGTGCCAGCAGCTTAAACAGAATGTTCTATGGCTACACCTTC. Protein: CASSLNRMFYGYTF.

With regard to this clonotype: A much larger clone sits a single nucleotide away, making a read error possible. This CDR3 is CAISSTSGGPVTQYF. CDR3 bases: TGTGCCATCAGTTCGACTAGCGGGGGTCCCGTTACGCAGTATTTT. The chain employs TRBV10-3 and TRBJ2-3, with 12 bases matching TRBD2. The CDR3 has 15 amino acids. In germline, CDR1 is ENHRY, CDR2 SYGVKD. The V and J ends lost 5 bases and 8 bases, in that order; junction bases with no gene match: 8.

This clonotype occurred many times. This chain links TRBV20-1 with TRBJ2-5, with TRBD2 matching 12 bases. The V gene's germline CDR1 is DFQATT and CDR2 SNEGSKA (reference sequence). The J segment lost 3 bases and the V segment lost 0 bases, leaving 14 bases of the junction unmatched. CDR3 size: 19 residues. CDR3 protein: CSARDQDRGLAGTEETQYF. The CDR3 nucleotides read TGCAGTGCTAGAGATCAGGATCGTGGACTAGCGGGAACTGAAGAGACCCAGTACTTC.

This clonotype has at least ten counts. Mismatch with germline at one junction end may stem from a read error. This chain's CDR3 is CASSADNGHYNEQFF. DNA of the CDR3: TGTGCTAGCAGCGCGGACAATGGCCACTACAATGAGCAGTTCTTC. The J gene is TRBJ2-1, the V gene TRBV7-7, with D tentatively TRBD1 (5 bases). CDR3 length equals 15 residues. Germline lookup yields CDR1 SSHAT and CDR2 FNYEAQ (reference sequence).

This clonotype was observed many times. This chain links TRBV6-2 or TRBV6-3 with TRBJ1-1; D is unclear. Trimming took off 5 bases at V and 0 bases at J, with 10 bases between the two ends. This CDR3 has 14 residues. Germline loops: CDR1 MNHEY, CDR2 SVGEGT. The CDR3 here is CASSRPIMNTEAFF. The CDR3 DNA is TGTGCCAGCAGTAGACCAATCATGAACACTGAAGCTTTCTTT.

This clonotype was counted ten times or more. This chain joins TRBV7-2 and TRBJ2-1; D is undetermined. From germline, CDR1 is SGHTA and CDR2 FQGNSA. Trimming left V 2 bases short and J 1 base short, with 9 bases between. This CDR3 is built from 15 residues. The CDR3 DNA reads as TGTGCCAGCAGCTTATTATGGTCGTCCTACAATGAGCAGTTCTTC. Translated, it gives CASSLLWSSYNEQFF. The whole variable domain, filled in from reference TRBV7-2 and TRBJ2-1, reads GAGVSQSPSNKVTEKGKDVELRCDPISGHTALYWYRQSLGQGLEFLIYFQGNSAPDKSGLPSDRFSAERTGGSVSTLTIQRTQQEDSAVYLCASSLLWSSYNEQFFGPGTRLTVL.

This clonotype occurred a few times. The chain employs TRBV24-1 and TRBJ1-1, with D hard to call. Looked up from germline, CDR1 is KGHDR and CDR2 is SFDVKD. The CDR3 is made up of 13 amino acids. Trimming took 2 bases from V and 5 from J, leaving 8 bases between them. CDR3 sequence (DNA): TGTGCCACCAGTGATTCCGGACGTACTGAAGCTTTCTTT. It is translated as CATSDSGRTEAFF.

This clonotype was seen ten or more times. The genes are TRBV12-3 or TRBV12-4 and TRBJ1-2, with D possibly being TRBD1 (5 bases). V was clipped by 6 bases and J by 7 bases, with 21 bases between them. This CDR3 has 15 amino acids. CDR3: CASSPGAEGLGGYTF. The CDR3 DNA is TGTGCCAGCAGCCCTGGGGCCGAGGGTTTGGGTGGCTACACCTTC.

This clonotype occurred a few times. The CDR3 is CASSQGMGDTQYF. In nucleotides, the CDR3 is TGCGCCAGCAGCCAAGGAATGGGAGATACGCAGTATTTT. V is TRBV4-3 and J is TRBJ2-3, with unresolved D. In germline, CDR1 is LGHNA, CDR2 YSLEER. The CDR3 runs 13 residues. The V end was cut by 1 base, the J end by 5 bases, with 7 bases between.

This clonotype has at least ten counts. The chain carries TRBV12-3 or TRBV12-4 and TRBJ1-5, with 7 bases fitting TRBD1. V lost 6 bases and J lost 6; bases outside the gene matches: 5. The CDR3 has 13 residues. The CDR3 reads CASSDRVSQPQHF. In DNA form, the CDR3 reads TGTGCCAGCAGCGACAGGGTTAGTCAGCCCCAGCATTTT.

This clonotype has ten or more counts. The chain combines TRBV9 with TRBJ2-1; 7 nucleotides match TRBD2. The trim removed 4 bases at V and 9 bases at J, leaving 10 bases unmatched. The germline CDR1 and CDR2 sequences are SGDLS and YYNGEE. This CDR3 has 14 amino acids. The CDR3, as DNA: TGTGCCAGCAGCCCCCCAGGGAGGGGCGGTGAGCAGTTCTTC. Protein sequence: CASSPPGRGGEQFF.

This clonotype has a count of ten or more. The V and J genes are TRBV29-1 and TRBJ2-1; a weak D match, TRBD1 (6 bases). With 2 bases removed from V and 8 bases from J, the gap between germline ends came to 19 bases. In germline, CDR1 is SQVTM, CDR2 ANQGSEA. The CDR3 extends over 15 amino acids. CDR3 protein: CSVEPPLTTGYEQFF. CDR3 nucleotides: TGCAGCGTTGAACCCCCACTTACTACAGGGTATGAGCAGTTCTTC.

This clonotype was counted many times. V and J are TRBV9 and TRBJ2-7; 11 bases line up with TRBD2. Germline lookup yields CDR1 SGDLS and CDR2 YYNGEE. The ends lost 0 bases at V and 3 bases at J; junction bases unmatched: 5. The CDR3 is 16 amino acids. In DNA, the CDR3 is TGTGCCAGCAGCGTAGGTCCGGGACTAGCGGACTACGAGCAGTACTTC. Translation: CASSVGPGLADYEQYF. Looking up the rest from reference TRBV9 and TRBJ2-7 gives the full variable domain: DSGVTQTPKHLITATGQRVTLRCSPRSGDLSVYWYQQSLDQGLQFLIQYYNGEERAKGNILERFSAQQFPDLHSELNLSSLELGDSALYFCASSVGPGLADYEQYFGPGTRLTVT.

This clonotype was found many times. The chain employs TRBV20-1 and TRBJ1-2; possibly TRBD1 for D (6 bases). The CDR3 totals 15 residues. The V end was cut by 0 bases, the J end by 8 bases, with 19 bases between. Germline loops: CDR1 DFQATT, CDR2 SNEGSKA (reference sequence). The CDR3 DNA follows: TGCAGTGCTAGAGATCAGGGGCAGGGCCATAGGGGCTACACCTTC. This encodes CSARDQGQGHRGYTF.

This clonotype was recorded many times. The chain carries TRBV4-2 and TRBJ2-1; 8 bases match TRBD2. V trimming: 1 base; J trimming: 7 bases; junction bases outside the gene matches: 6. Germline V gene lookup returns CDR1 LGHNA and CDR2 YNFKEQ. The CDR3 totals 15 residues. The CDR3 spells CASSQVTGGANEQFF. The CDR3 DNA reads TGTGCCAGCAGCCAAGTAACGGGAGGGGCGAATGAGCAGTTCTTC.

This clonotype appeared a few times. The CDR3 nucleotides are TGCAGTGCCGTACAGGGCCATGGCTACACCTTC. It specifies CSAVQGHGYTF. V gene TRBV20-1 combines with J gene TRBJ1-2; D is perhaps TRBD1 (6 bases). The CDR3 consists of 11 residues. V was cut by 6 bases and J by 6 bases, with 11 bases left in between. The germline V gene has CDR1 DFQATT and CDR2 SNEGSKA (reference sequence).

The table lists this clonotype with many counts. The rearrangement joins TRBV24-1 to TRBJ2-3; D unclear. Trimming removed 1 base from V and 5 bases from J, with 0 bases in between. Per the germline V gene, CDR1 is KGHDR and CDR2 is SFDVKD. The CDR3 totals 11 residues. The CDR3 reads CATSDLDTQYF. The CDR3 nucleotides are TGTGCCACCAGTGATTTAGATACGCAGTATTTT.

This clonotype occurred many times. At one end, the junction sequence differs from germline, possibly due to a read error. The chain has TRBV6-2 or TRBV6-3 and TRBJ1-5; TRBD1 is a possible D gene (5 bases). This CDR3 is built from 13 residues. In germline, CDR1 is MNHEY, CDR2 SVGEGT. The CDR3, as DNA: TGTGCCAGCAGGACAGATTTTTTACAGCCCCAGAATTTT. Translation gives CASRTDFLQPQNF.

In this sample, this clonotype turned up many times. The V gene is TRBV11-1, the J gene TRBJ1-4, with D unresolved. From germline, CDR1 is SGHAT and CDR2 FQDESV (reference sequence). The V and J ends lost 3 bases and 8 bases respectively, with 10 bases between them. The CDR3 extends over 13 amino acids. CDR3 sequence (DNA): TGTGCCAGCAGCTTCAGCGGGAACGAAAAACTGTTTTTT. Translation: CASSFSGNEKLFF.

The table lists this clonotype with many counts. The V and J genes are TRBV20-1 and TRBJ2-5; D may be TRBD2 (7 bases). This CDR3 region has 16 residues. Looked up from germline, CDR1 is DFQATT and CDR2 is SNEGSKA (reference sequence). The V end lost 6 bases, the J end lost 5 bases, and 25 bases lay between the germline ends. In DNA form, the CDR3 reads TGCAGTGCGAGTCCATTAGGTCGGGGGGCCCGGGAGACCCAGTACTTC. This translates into CSASPLGRGARETQYF.

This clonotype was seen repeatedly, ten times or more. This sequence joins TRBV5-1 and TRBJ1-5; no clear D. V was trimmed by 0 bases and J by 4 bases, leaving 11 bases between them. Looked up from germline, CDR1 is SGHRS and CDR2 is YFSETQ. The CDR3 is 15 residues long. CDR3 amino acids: CASSLGPLANQPQHF. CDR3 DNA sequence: TGCGCCAGCAGCTTGGGTCCTCTGGCAAATCAGCCCCAGCATTTT.

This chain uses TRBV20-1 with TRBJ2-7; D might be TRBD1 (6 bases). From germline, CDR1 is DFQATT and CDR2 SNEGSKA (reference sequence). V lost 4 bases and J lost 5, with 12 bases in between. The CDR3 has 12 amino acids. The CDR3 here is CSATGVQDEQYF. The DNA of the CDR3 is TGCAGTGCTACAGGGGTTCAGGACGAGCAGTACTTC.

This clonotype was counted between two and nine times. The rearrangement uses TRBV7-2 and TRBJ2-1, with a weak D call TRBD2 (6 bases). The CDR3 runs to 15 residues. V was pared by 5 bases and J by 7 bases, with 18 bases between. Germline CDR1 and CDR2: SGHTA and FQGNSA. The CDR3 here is CASSAPLAPVNEQFF. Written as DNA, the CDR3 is TGTGCCAGCAGCGCACCTCTAGCGCCCGTAAATGAGCAGTTCTTC.